The entry below gives a single T cell receptor (beta chain) sequence along with its context. The target of this receptor is not known. The record has no base qualities; no much larger clone is one base away. These data are taken from a study of cytomegalovirus exposure and HLA in healthy donors (dated 2017 in TCRdb). Background for the entire study: According to an earlier analysis of around 600 of the donors, roughly 180 million T cells yielded some 120 million unique TCR beta sequences and 276 Gb of sequence data. Around 320 gigabases of sequencing data and approximately 84 million unique TCR sequences were included in an early release covering about 700 HLA-typed donors. Among the approximately 400 genotyped donors, approximately 76% belonged to the genetic ancestry cluster associated with self-reported Caucasian donors. The aim of the study was to test whether cataloging public T cell receptors could identify signatures of past pathogen exposure. The study used immunosequencing to profile the T cell repertoires of hundreds of subjects and linked those repertoires to cytomegalovirus serostatus. A separate validation cohort of roughly 110 different subjects was used in addition to the 666-subject first cohort. The study combined high-throughput TCR immunosequencing, statistical association of individual TCRs with disease status, and machine learning to predict cytomegalovirus infection status. A later analysis re-analyzed previously published TCR beta repertoires from 550 to 700 donors and added high-resolution HLA genotyping to study TCR occurrence patterns. Rather than drawing on any new phenotypic data, the later analysis identified candidate immune exposures from TCR beta sequences and the way those sequences occurred across donors. An earlier analysis of several hundred of the donors applied high-throughput TCR beta sequencing to assess whether each TCR beta V gene segment acted as functional or pseudogenic. Alongside the repertoire data, information on donor age, sex, ethnicity and CMV serostatus was compiled. A later genetic analysis took genome-wide SNP genotypes for about 55% of the roughly 670 donors and used that subset as a discovery cohort. Every discovery cohort repertoire had been produced on one sequencing platform. HLA typing covered class I and class II loci at four-digit resolution. Typing coverage varied by locus: about 620-630 donors for A, B, C, DRB1 and DQB1; roughly 520 for DQA1; more than 600 for DPA1; roughly 470 for DPB1. Several DR-DQ haplotypes were handled as single units for association and clustering because linkage in the cohort was strong. Across under 500 genotyped donors of the cohort, an average of about 200,000 unique TCR beta nucleotide sequences per donor were sequenced, and roughly 20% of those sequences were non-productive. Here is what the overall study found, with its caveats: A group of highly shared sequence variants was considered likely to be a technical artifact of the sequencing pipeline. When HLA alleles, especially DR and DQ, strongly co-occurred, TCR associations were difficult to assign to individual alleles. Specific HLA alleles were associated with 15,000 to 20,000 TCR beta sequences at a false discovery rate of 0.05 in a later analysis. V-gene and J-gene trimming of TCR beta chains was associated with a missense DCLRE1C variant in a later genetic analysis, and the association was replicated in an independent cohort. Three of the identified cytomegalovirus-associated TCR beta chains were confirmed in vitro to be specific for cytomegalovirus antigens. According to a later analysis, most CMV-associated TCR beta chains appeared to be HLA-restricted, and the HLA associations seemed to be driven largely by CMV exposure. In the study, some 160 TCR beta chains were listed as associated with cytomegalovirus. In a later analysis, TCR association rates were found to vary across HLA loci, with the most associated TCRs seen for DRB1 alleles and the fewest for HLA-C alleles. In this cohort, only TCR beta chains were sequenced, and detectable features were limited by the absence of alpha or paired-chain data. In both the original and validation cohorts, the classifier was reported to diagnose cytomegalovirus status with high specificity and sensitivity. The presence/absence analyses assumed that sequencing depth was roughly uniform across donors, and that assumption may not be true. According to a later genetic analysis, donors in an Asian-associated ancestry cluster had fewer N-insertions in productive TCRs than the approximately 630-donor mean. Correlated functional status among segregating V segments might reflect linkage disequilibrium, but an unknown experimental factor could not be ruled out. Because counts were too low, some 17 rarely observed V segments, including chromosome 9 orphons, were left out of the earlier analysis of some 640 of the donors. A further reported finding was that TCR beta sequences accurately predicted the HLA-A and HLA-B alleles for most subjects in the first cohort. According to the authors, the approach could potentially be generalized to other disease states and immunological phenotypes. Most TCR sequences were seen in very few donors, while some public TCRs were found in many individuals. Some IMGT-functional V segments, including TRBV6-2 and TRBV6-3, could not be distinguished by the 87-base-pair reads and were therefore excluded. According to a later analysis, parvovirus B19, influenza, CMV and Epstein-Barr virus appeared linked to several top co-occurrence clusters. Immune exposure information for the cohort was limited to CMV serostatus. Because HLA typing was unavailable for some donors at each locus, only the typed subset was used in association tests. In a later analysis, HLA-associated TCR beta chains were found to be more clonally expanded and to have lower generation probabilities than equally common non-associated chains. An earlier analysis of around 600 of the donors showed that most TCR beta V segments appeared in productive rearrangements either about 87% or about 30% of the time, which broadly matched IMGT annotations.

V trim: 4 bases; J trim: 10 bases; unmatched bases: 9. From the cysteine through the phenylalanine, the CDR3 covers 13 amino acids. Only the CDR3 DNA is retained, 39 bases long and in frame from the first base. Taken from the germline V gene (reference sequence), the CDR1 and CDR2 loops are SGHNT and YYREEE. The cohort was made up of about 610 healthy bone marrow donors. Cohort members were all nominally healthy when sampled, although unrecorded immune exposures were likely present. The donor tested CMV seropositive and was one of the 289 seropositive cohort members. Every donor gave a peripheral blood sample, and the peripheral blood mononuclear cells from that sample were used for TCR beta sequencing. Genomic DNA was extracted from the blood cell samples with the Qiagen DNeasy Blood Extraction Kit. Library method: the immunoSEQ multiplex PCR assay. A mixture of 60 forward primers for TCR Vbeta segments and 13 reverse primers for TCR Jbeta segments was used in the multiplex PCR. A multiplex PCR assay on genomic DNA amplified the CDR3 region of rearranged TCR beta genes. The amplified TCR beta libraries were sequenced on the Illumina HiSeq System as 87-base-pair reads. On the study's bioinformatics: A later analysis counted about 80 million unique TCR beta chains across the 550 to 800 repertoires, and some 11 million of these chains were shared by at least two donors. To remove PCR and sequencing errors, raw reads were error-corrected and collapsed into unique sequences using a nearest-neighbor algorithm that merged closely related sequences. To assign V, D and J gene segments, CDR3 sequences were aligned to IMGT reference sequences. For a sequence to be retained, a match of at least six nucleotides was required to both a V gene segment and a J gene segment. Rearrangements were called productive when the CDR3 lacked stop codons and stayed in frame with V and J; all others were non-productive. CDR3 was defined according to IMGT convention as the region running from the second conserved V-encoded cysteine to the conserved J-encoded phenylalanine. In an earlier analysis of around 600 of the donors, sequences lacking an unambiguous match to a single V gene segment were excluded. In an earlier analysis of a few hundred of the donors, V segments were called functional above 56.7% productive rearrangements and were called segregating when the between-donor standard deviation exceeded 5%. To diagnose cytomegalovirus status from the catalog of TCR beta chain sequences, a statistical classification framework was built. A later analysis assigned V and J genes by comparing TCR nucleotide sequences with IMGT/GENE-DB human TR gene sequences. A later analysis assigned CDR3 sequences and most-parsimonious VDJ recombination scenarios with the TCRdist pipeline. In a later analysis, each TCR beta chain was defined by its CDR3 amino acid sequence together with its V-gene family, and reads lacking a unique V-gene family were excluded. A later analysis removed 592 highly shared, low-generation-probability nucleotide sequences to deal with suspected cross-contamination and a sequencing artifact. A later analysis calculated a clonal expansion index for each public chain from normalized within-repertoire ranks of inferred template counts. In a later analysis, generation probabilities were computed using a VDJ recombination model fitted to out-of-frame rearrangements, and the results were checked against IGoR. A later analysis scored TCR-TCR, TCR-HLA and TCR-CMV co-occurrence with hypergeometric tests, applying a repertoire-size bias correction to TCR pairs. False discovery rates were estimated in a later analysis by permuting HLA or CMV assignments 20 times. In a later analysis, co-occurring TCRs were grouped using DBSCAN, with TCRdist sequence similarity added in when clustering inside HLA-allele-positive subsets. Repertoires with fewer than 30,000 or more than 120,000 public chains were left out of co-occurrence clustering, as were about 5 repertoires with anomalous nucleotide sharing. The immuneACCESS repertoire file appears here via TCRdb, limited to in-frame rearrangements. These files lack a portion of the clones; in checked studies, under half of the deficit traces to unresolved V genes, and the cause of the others is not known. D and trimming were read from the DNA, whereas the V and J calls and clone size are those reported in that table. Across this sample there are 130,000 to 150,000 clones, with about four fifths seen only once. Clones ranked in the top ten supply approximately 2.5% of the sample.

This TCR derives from a woman aged 18-30 years in good health and CMV-seropositive. The sequence is built from TRBV5-4 and TRBJ1-1, with 8 middle bases fitting TRBD1. Sequencing input: PBMCs. The bases read TGTGCCAGCAGCCGCCAGGGGGCTTTGGGAGCTTTCTTT. Its protein is CASSRQGALGAFF.